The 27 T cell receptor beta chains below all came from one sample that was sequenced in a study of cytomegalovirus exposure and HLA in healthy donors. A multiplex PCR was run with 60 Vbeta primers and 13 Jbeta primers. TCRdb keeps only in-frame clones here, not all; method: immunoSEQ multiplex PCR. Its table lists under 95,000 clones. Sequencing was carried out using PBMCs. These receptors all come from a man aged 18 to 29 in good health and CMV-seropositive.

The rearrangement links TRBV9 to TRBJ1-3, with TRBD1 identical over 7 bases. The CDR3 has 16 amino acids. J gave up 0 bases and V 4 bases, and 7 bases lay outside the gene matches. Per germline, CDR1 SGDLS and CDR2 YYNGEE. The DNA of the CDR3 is TGTGCCAGCAGCCTGGAGGGACAGAGCTCTGGAAACACCATATATTTT. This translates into CASSLEGQSSGNTIYF.

In DNA form, the CDR3 reads TGTGCCAGTAGTATTGGGGCAGGGGGAATATATGGCTACACCTTC. Its translation is CASSIGAGGIYGYTF. This sequence joins TRBV19 and TRBJ1-2, with 7 bases identical to TRBD1. The CDR3 consists of 15 residues. CDR1 is LNHDA and CDR2 is SQIVND in the germline V gene (reference sequence). V was clipped by 3 bases and J by 5 bases; unmatched bases: 9. Based on the CDR3 plus reference TRBV19 and TRBJ1-2, the full variable domain is DGGITQSPKYLFRKEGQNVTLSCEQNLNHDAMYWYRQDPGQGLRLIYYSQIVNDFQKGDIAEGYSVSREKKESFPLTVTSAQKNPTAFYLCASSIGAGGIYGYTFGSGTRLTVV.

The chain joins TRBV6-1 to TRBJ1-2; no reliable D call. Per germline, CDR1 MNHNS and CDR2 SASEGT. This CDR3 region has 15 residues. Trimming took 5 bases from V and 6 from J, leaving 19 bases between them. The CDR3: CASSQPERGADGYTF. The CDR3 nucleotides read TGTGCCAGCAGTCAACCCGAGCGGGGTGCGGATGGCTACACCTTC.

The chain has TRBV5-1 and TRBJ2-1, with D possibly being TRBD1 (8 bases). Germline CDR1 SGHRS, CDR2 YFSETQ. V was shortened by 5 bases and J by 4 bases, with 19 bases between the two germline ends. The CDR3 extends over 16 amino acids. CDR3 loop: CASRQGQGGLYNEQFF. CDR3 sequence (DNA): TGCGCCAGCAGACAAGGACAGGGAGGGTTATACAATGAGCAGTTCTTC.

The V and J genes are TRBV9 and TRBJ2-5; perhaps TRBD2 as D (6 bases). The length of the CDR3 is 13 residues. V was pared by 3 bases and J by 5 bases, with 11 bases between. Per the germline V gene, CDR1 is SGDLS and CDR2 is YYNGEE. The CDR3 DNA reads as TGTGCCAGCAGCGCACCCGGGGGTGAGACCCAGTACTTC. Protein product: CASSAPGGETQYF. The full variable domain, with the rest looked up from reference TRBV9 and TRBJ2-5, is DSGVTQTPKHLITATGQRVTLRCSPRSGDLSVYWYQQSLDQGLQFLIQYYNGEERAKGNILERFSAQQFPDLHSELNLSSLELGDSALYFCASSAPGGETQYFGPGTRLLVL.

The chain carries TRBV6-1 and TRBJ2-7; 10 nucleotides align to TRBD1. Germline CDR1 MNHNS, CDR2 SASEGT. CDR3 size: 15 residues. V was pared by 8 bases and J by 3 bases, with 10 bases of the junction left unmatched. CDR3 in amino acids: CASLHDRGLFYEQYF. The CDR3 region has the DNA TGTGCCAGCTTACACGACAGGGGGCTTTTCTACGAGCAGTACTTC.

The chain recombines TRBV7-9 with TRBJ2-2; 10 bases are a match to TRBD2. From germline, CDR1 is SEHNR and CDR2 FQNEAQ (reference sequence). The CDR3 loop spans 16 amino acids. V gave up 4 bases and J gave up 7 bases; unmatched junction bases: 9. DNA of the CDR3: TGTGCCAGCAGCTCCTCCCCTAGCGGGAGAGGCGGGGAGCTGTTTTTT. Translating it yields CASSSSPSGRGGELFF.

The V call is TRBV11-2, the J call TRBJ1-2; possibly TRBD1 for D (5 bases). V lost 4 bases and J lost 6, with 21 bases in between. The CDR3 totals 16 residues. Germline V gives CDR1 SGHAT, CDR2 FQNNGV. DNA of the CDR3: TGTGCCAGCAGCTCTCTCCTTGGGACTGTAGGTCATGGCTACACCTTC. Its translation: CASSSLLGTVGHGYTF.

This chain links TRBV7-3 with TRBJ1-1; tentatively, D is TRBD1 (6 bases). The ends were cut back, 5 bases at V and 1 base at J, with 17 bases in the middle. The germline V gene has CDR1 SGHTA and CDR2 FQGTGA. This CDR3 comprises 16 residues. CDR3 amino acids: CASSHGTGKGNTEAFF. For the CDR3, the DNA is TGTGCCAGCAGCCACGGTACAGGGAAAGGGAACACTGAAGCTTTCTTT.

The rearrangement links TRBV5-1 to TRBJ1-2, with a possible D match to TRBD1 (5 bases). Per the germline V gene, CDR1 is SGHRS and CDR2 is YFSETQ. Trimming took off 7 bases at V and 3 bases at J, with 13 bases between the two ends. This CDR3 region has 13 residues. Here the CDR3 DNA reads TGCGCCAGCTCCGGAGGAGGGGACTATGGCTACACCTTC. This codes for CASSGGGDYGYTF.

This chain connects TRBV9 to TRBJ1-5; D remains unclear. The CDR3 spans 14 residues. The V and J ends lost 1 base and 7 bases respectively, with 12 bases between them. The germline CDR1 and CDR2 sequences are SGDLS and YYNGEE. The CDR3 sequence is CASSVSPSGQPQHF. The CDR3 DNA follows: TGTGCCAGCAGCGTAAGTCCCTCAGGACAGCCCCAGCATTTT.

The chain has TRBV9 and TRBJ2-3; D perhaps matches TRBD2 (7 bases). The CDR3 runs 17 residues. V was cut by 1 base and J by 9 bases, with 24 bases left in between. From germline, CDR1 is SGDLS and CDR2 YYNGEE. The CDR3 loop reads CASSVRGAGISATTQYF. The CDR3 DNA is TGTGCCAGCAGCGTACGGGGGGCGGGAATCTCCGCTACCACGCAGTATTTT.

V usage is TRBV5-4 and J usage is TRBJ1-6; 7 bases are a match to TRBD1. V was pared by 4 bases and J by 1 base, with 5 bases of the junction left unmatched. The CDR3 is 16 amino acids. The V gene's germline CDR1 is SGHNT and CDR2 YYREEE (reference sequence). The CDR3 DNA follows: TGTGCCAGCAGCATTGACAGGGATTCCTATAATTCACCCCTCCACTTT. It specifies CASSIDRDSYNSPLHF.

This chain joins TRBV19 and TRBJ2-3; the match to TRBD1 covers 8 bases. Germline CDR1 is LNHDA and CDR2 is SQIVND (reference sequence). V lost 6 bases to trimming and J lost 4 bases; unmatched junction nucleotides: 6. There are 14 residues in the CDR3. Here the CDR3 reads CASSRQGFADTQYF. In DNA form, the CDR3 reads TGTGCCAGTAGCCGACAGGGGTTCGCAGATACGCAGTATTTT.

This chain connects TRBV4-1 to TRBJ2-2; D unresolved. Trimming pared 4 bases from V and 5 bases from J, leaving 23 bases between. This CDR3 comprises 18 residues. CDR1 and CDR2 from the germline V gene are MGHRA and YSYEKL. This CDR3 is CASSPLRGPAPLTGELFF. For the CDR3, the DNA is TGCGCCAGCAGCCCCCTTCGAGGCCCAGCTCCCTTAACCGGGGAGCTGTTTTTT.

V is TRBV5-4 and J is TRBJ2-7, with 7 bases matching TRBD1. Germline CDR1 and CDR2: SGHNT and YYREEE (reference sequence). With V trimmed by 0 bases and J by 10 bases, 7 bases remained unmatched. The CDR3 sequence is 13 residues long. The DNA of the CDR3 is TGTGCCAGCAGCTTGGGGGGCAGGGGGATACAGTACTTC. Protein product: CASSLGGRGIQYF.

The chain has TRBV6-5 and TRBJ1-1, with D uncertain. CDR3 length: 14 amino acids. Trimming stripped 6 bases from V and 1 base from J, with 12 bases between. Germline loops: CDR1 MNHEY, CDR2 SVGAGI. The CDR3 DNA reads TGTGCCAGCAGCCGGAGTGCGGGGAACACTGAAGCTTTCTTT. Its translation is CASSRSAGNTEAFF.

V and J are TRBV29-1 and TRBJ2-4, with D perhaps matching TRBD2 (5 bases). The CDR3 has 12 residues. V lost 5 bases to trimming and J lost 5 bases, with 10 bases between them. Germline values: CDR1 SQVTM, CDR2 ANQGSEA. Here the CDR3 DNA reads TGCAGCGTTTCGGGGTCCGAAAACATTCAGTACTTC. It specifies CSVSGSENIQYF. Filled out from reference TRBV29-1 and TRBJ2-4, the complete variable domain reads SAVISQKPSRDICQRGTSLTIQCQVDSQVTMMFWYRQQPGQSLTLIATANQGSEATYESGFVIDKFPISRPNLTFSTLTVSNMSPEDSSIYLCSVSGSENIQYFGAGTRLSVL.

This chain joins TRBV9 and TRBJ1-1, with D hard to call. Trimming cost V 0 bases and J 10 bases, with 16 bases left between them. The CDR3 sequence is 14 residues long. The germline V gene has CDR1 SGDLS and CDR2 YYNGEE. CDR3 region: CASSVAGQAQVAFF. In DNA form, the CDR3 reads TGTGCCAGCAGCGTAGCTGGGCAGGCTCAGGTAGCTTTCTTT.

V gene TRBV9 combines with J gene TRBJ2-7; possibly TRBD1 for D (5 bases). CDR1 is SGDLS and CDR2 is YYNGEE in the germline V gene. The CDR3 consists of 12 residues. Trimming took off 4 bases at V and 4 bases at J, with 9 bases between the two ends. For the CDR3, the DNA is TGTGCCAGCAGCCAAGACAGTTACGAGCAGTACTTC. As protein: CASSQDSYEQYF. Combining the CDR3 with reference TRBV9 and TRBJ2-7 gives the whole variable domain DSGVTQTPKHLITATGQRVTLRCSPRSGDLSVYWYQQSLDQGLQFLIQYYNGEERAKGNILERFSAQQFPDLHSELNLSSLELGDSALYFCASSQDSYEQYFGPGTRLTVT.

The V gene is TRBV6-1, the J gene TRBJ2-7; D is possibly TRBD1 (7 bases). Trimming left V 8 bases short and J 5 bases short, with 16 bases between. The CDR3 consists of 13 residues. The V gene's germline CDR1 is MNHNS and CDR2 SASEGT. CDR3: CASGGTEVNEQYF. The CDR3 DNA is TGTGCCAGCGGCGGGACAGAGGTAAACGAGCAGTACTTC.

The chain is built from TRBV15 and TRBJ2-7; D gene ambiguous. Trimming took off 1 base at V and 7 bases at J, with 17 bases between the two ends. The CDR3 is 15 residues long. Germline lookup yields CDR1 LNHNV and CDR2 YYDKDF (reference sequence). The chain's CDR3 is CATSRAGTDLDEQYF. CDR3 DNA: TGTGCCACCAGCAGAGCGGGTACGGATCTTGATGAGCAGTACTTC.

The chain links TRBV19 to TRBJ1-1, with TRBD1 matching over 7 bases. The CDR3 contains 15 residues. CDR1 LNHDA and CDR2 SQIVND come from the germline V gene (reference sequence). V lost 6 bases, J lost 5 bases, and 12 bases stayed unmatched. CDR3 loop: CASRLQGWVETEAFF. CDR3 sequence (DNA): TGTGCCAGTAGACTACAGGGGTGGGTAGAGACTGAAGCTTTCTTT.

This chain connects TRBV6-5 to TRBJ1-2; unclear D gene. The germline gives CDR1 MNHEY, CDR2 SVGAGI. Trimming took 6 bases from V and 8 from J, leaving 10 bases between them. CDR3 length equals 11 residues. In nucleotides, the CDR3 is TGTGCCAGCAGCCCCGGTTCGGGCTACACCTTC. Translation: CASSPGSGYTF.

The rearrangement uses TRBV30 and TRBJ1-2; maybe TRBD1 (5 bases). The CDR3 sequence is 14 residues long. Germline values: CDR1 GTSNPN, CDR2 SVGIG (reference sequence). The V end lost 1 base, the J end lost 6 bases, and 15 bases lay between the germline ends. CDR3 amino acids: CAWSGGRFDHGYTF. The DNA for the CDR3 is TGTGCCTGGAGTGGGGGCAGGTTTGACCATGGCTACACCTTC.

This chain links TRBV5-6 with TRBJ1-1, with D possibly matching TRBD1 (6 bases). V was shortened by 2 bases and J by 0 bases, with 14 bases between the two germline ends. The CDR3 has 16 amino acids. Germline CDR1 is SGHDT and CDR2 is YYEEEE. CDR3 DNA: TGTGCCAGCAGCTTTTGGGGGCACAGAGTGAACACTGAAGCTTTCTTT. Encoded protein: CASSFWGHRVNTEAFF.

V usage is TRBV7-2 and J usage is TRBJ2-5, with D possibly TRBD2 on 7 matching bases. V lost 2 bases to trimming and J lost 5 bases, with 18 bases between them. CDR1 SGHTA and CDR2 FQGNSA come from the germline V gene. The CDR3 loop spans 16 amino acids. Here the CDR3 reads CASSLPPGDSGETQYF. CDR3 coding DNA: TGTGCCAGCAGCTTACCCCCAGGGGATAGCGGGGAGACCCAGTACTTC.